This entry concerns a single TCR beta chain. The data are from a study of blood T cell repertoires in COVID-19. Across the whole study: Sample material is recorded as cDNA or gDNA derived from T cells, B-cell-depleted T cells, or PBMCs.

Sequencing used immunoSEQ multiplex PCR; TCRdb keeps in-frame clones, though not all of them. The table lists roughly 280,000 clones, less than 90% of them singletons. Self-reported history from a screening survey and questionnaire set each donor's cohort. Symptom resolution, clearance, or two negative PCRs marked donors in Cohort 3 as recovered. V lost 4 bases, J lost 5 bases, and 9 bases lay in between. The V gene's germline CDR1 is KGHDR and CDR2 SFDVKD. This CDR3 comprises 13 residues. The sample comprised PBMCs or T cells enriched from blood (not recorded which). The sequence derives from a woman aged 45-59 years who had recovered from COVID-19. The V call is TRBV24-1, the J call TRBJ2-3; D is unresolved. The CDR3 bases are TGTGCCACCAGTGACCCCTCACTAGATACGCAGTATTTT. This translates into CATSDPSLDTQYF.